Presented here are 32 T cell receptor beta chains from one specimen sequenced in a study of blood T cell repertoires in COVID-19 (dated by TCRdb to 2018 to 2021). Library construction relied on the immunoSEQ multiplex PCR assay. Sourced from immuneACCESS, this table was stored by TCRdb with only in-frame sequences that have V and J called. A share of the clones is absent; for the studies checked, an unresolved V gene accounts for under half, and the remainder has no known explanation. Here the sample has approximately 270,000 clones; about 80% occur a single time. The top ten clonotypes cover about 8.1% of the sample. The sequencing input was peripheral blood. These TCRs come from a man older than 75 with acute or convalescent COVID-19.

This CDR3 is CASSHPGQGVDTQYF. CDR3 nucleotide sequence: TGTGCCAGCAGCCATCCGGGACAGGGGGTGGATACGCAGTATTTT. V gene TRBV6-5 combines with J gene TRBJ2-3; 11 nucleotides agree with TRBD1. This CDR3 spans 15 amino acids. The V gene's germline CDR1 is MNHEY and CDR2 SVGAGI. Trimming took 6 bases from V and 6 from J; bases not matched to a gene: 8.

This chain connects TRBV27 to TRBJ2-7; the match to TRBD1 covers 9 bases. The CDR3 totals 16 residues. The J segment lost 4 bases and the V segment lost 2 bases, leaving 9 bases of the junction unmatched. CDR1 and CDR2 (germline): MNHEY, SMNVEV (reference sequence). For the CDR3, the DNA is TGTGCCAGCAGTTTAGCCCGGACAGGGGAAGGGTACGAGCAGTACTTC. As protein: CASSLARTGEGYEQYF.

The chain has TRBV7-2 and TRBJ2-3, with 9 bases fitting TRBD2. This CDR3 has 18 amino acids. Germline CDR1 SGHTA, CDR2 FQGNSA. V shed 4 bases and J 2 bases; nucleotides not matched to a gene: 13. The CDR3 nucleotides are TGTGCCAGCAGCTCCCCACCTAGGAGCGGGAGGTTCACAGATACGCAGTATTTT. Translation gives CASSSPPRSGRFTDTQYF.

The chain joins TRBV29-1 to TRBJ2-3; possible D gene TRBD2, 7 bases. In germline, CDR1 is SQVTM, CDR2 ANQGSEA. The germline V and J ends were trimmed by 4 bases and 3 bases, with 14 bases remaining between them. The CDR3 has 14 residues. CDR3 protein: CSVAGGAGTDTQYF. Written as DNA, the CDR3 is TGCAGCGTTGCGGGGGGCGCAGGGACAGATACGCAGTATTTT.

This chain joins TRBV27 and TRBJ2-1, with TRBD2 identical over 10 bases. The CDR3 has 16 residues. V was pared by 9 bases and J by 5 bases, with 13 bases of the junction left unmatched. In germline, CDR1 is MNHEY, CDR2 SMNVEV (reference sequence). As DNA, the CDR3 is TGTGCCAGTCACTTTAAAGCGGGAGGGCAAAACAATGAGCAGTTCTTC. Its protein is CASHFKAGGQNNEQFF.

This chain links TRBV12-3 or TRBV12-4 with TRBJ2-7, with 7 bases fitting TRBD1. The CDR3 contains 13 residues. V was clipped by 5 bases and J by 5 bases; unmatched bases: 6. The CDR3, as DNA: TGTGCCAGCAGTCTTAGGCAGGGGGACGAGCAGTACTTC. Translated, it gives CASSLRQGDEQYF.

The table lists this clone with a count of one. V gene TRBV7-3 combines with J gene TRBJ2-5, with a weak D call TRBD1 (6 bases). CDR3 length equals 15 residues. V lost 2 bases and J lost 3, with 13 bases in between. Looked up from germline, CDR1 is SGHTA and CDR2 is FQGTGA. CDR3 loop: CASSLLGQPKETQYF. CDR3 coding DNA: TGTGCCAGCAGCTTACTCGGACAGCCTAAAGAGACCCAGTACTTC.

The chain has TRBV2 and TRBJ1-4; D possibly corresponds to TRBD1 (5 bases). Per the germline V gene, CDR1 is SNHLY and CDR2 is FYNNEI. V was pared by 7 bases and J by 7 bases, with 13 bases between. CDR3 length: 13 residues. CDR3 sequence (DNA): TGTGCCAGCACGAAGGGGCCGAGTGAAAAACTGTTTTTT. Its translation: CASTKGPSEKLFF.

The chain combines TRBV19 with TRBJ2-4; TRBD2 agrees at 12 bases. In germline, CDR1 is LNHDA, CDR2 SQIVND (reference sequence). V was pared by 4 bases and J by 12 bases, with 13 bases of the junction left unmatched. The CDR3 length is 16 residues. Here the CDR3 DNA reads TGTGCCAGTAGTACTTCTAGCGGGAGGGCCTTAGTCGGTCAGTACTTC. It is translated as CASSTSSGRALVGQYF.

J is TRBJ1-2 and V is TRBV19; 7 bases align to TRBD1. The V segment lost 4 bases and the J segment 2 bases; nucleotides outside the gene matches: 4. CDR3 length equals 14 residues. Germline loops: CDR1 LNHDA, CDR2 SQIVND (reference sequence). CDR3: CASSTQTGNYGYTF. DNA of the CDR3: TGTGCCAGTAGTACCCAGACAGGGAACTATGGCTACACCTTC. The whole variable domain, filled in from reference TRBV19 and TRBJ1-2, reads DGGITQSPKYLFRKEGQNVTLSCEQNLNHDAMYWYRQDPGQGLRLIYYSQIVNDFQKGDIAEGYSVSREKKESFPLTVTSAQKNPTAFYLCASSTQTGNYGYTFGSGTRLTVV.

The chain couples TRBV10-2 to TRBJ2-6; possibly TRBD1 for D (6 bases). The ends were cut back, 7 bases at V and 9 bases at J, with 22 bases in the middle. The CDR3 loop spans 16 amino acids. Germline-derived CDR1 and CDR2 are WSHSY and SAAADI. Here the CDR3 reads CASTPLASRGVNVLTF. The DNA of the CDR3 is TGCGCCAGCACCCCTCTGGCCTCCAGGGGAGTCAACGTCCTGACTTTC.

This chain joins TRBV28 and TRBJ2-6; 8 nucleotides agree with TRBD1. The germline V gene has CDR1 MDHEN and CDR2 SYDVKM. The junction had 10 bases not matched to a gene; V was cut back by 5 bases and J by 4 bases. The CDR3 is made up of 17 amino acids. CDR3 nucleotide sequence: TGTGCCAGCAGTGGTCGACAGGGGTTGGTAGGGGCCAACGTCCTGACTTTC. It yields the protein CASSGRQGLVGANVLTF.

This clone was seen a handful of times. The chain employs TRBV28 and TRBJ1-2, with a possible D match to TRBD1 (6 bases). V lost 5 bases and J 0 bases, leaving 13 bases between the germline ends. Germline loops: CDR1 MDHEN, CDR2 SYDVKM. The CDR3 sequence is 15 residues long. The CDR3 nucleotides read TGTGCCAGCAGTCTGGCGGGGGCCTCTAACTATGGCTACACCTTC. Amino acid sequence: CASSLAGASNYGYTF.

The chain links TRBV6-5 to TRBJ1-5; maybe TRBD1 (5 bases). V was trimmed by 4 bases and J by 1 base, leaving 11 bases between them. This CDR3 spans 15 amino acids. Germline V gene data show CDR1 as MNHEY and CDR2 as SVGAGI. The CDR3 region is CASSSGLMSNQPQHF. In DNA form, the CDR3 reads TGTGCCAGCAGTTCGGGACTTATGAGCAATCAGCCCCAGCATTTT.

This clone was detected a few times. The chain joins TRBV5-6 to TRBJ2-7; weak D call: TRBD1 (7 bases). CDR3 length: 14 amino acids. The germline CDR1 and CDR2 sequences are SGHDT and YYEEEE. Trimming shortened V by 5 bases and J by 0 bases, and 12 bases separated the two germline ends. Written as DNA, the CDR3 is TGTGCCAGCAGGGGCGGGACAGTCTCCTACGAGCAGTACTTC. Protein product: CASRGGTVSYEQYF.

The V call is TRBV28, the J call TRBJ1-6; maybe TRBD1 (6 bases). From germline, CDR1 is MDHEN and CDR2 SYDVKM. With 1 base removed from V and 5 bases from J, the gap between germline ends came to 9 bases. This CDR3 comprises 15 residues. The CDR3 nucleotides read TGTGCCAGCAGTTTATATGGACAGAATAATTCACCCCTCCACTTT. Protein: CASSLYGQNNSPLHF.

V and J are TRBV5-1 and TRBJ1-1; D may be TRBD1 (5 bases). V lost 4 bases, J lost 0 bases, and 13 bases lay in between. Per the germline V gene, CDR1 is SGHRS and CDR2 is YFSETQ. CDR3 length: 15 amino acids. As DNA, the CDR3 is TGCGCCAGCAGCCTGCTTCGGGGGGTGAACACTGAAGCTTTCTTT. Its translation is CASSLLRGVNTEAFF.

This clone is a singleton in its sample. This chain joins TRBV6-1 and TRBJ2-7; TRBD1 might be the D (6 bases). The CDR3 has 16 residues. CDR1 is MNHNS and CDR2 is SASEGT in the germline V gene. Trimming pared 0 bases from V and 0 bases from J, leaving 12 bases between. In nucleotides, the CDR3 is TGTGCCAGCAGTGAAGCTAGGAGACAGGTCTCCTACGAGCAGTACTTC. Encoded protein: CASSEARRQVSYEQYF.

V usage is TRBV2 and J usage is TRBJ1-5, with D unresolved. The CDR3 consists of 13 residues. V was cut by 7 bases and J by 3 bases, with 10 bases left in between. Looked up from germline, CDR1 is SNHLY and CDR2 is FYNNEI. The DNA for the CDR3 is TGTGCCAGCACCCGGGATATCAATCAGCCCCAGCATTTT. Translated: CASTRDINQPQHF.

The chain recombines TRBV24-1 with TRBJ2-1; 11 bases are shared with TRBD2. Germline V CDR1 and CDR2: KGHDR, SFDVKD. V lost 5 bases and J lost 8; bases outside the gene matches: 7. This CDR3 comprises 15 residues. Written as DNA, the CDR3 is TGTGCCACCAGTGGAAGACTAGCGGGACGGTATGAGCAGTTCTTC. It translates to CATSGRLAGRYEQFF.

The chain links TRBV30 to TRBJ1-4; 8 bases align to TRBD1. The junction had 5 bases not matched to a gene; V was cut back by 0 bases and J by 5 bases. This CDR3 is 15 amino acids long. The germline CDR1 and CDR2 sequences are GTSNPN and SVGIG (reference sequence). CDR3 bases: TGTGCCTGGAGTGTACCCGGACAGGGCAATGAAAAACTGTTTTTT. As protein: CAWSVPGQGNEKLFF.

The rearrangement uses TRBV3-1 (or the pseudogene TRBV3-2) and TRBJ2-1; the D gene is possibly TRBD1 (5 bases). Between the trimmed V and J ends, which lost 3 bases and 8 bases, there was a span of 14 bases. CDR3 length equals 14 residues. Germline V gene data show CDR1 as LGHDT and CDR2 as YNNKEL (reference sequence). CDR3 residues: CASSHSKGADEQFF. The CDR3 nucleotides read TGTGCCAGCAGCCACTCAAAAGGGGCGGATGAGCAGTTCTTC.

This chain joins TRBV5-1 and TRBJ1-5; D is possibly TRBD1 (5 bases). V was cut by 0 bases and J by 2 bases, with 9 bases left in between. CDR1 SGHRS and CDR2 YFSETQ come from the germline V gene. The CDR3 length is 15 residues. CDR3 residues: CASSLAWGGNQPQHF. Written as DNA, the CDR3 is TGCGCCAGCAGCTTGGCGTGGGGGGGCAATCAGCCCCAGCATTTT.

The chain employs TRBV11-2 and TRBJ2-3, with 13 bases that match TRBD2. The V and J ends lost 4 bases and 11 bases, in that order; junction bases with no gene match: 9. CDR3 length: 15 residues. CDR1 and CDR2 (germline): SGHAT, FQNNGV. The CDR3 sequence: CASSSTGLAGVMQYF. In DNA, the CDR3 is TGTGCCAGCAGCTCCACAGGACTAGCGGGAGTAATGCAGTATTTT.

The V gene is TRBV18, the J gene TRBJ2-2; perhaps TRBD1 as D (6 bases). Germline values: CDR1 KGHSH, CDR2 LQKENI. The V end was cut by 1 base, the J end by 0 bases, with 9 bases between. This CDR3 is built from 16 residues. The CDR3 spells CASSPRGTTNTGELFF. DNA for the CDR3: TGTGCCAGCTCACCACGGGGGACAACGAACACCGGGGAGCTGTTTTTT. Drawing the rest from reference TRBV18 and TRBJ2-2, the complete variable domain is NAGVMQNPRHLVRRRGQEARLRCSPMKGHSHVYWYRQLPEEGLKFMVYLQKENIIDESGMPKERFSAEFPKEGPSILRIQQVVRGDSAAYFCASSPRGTTNTGELFFGEGSRLTVL.

V is TRBV12-3 or TRBV12-4 and J is TRBJ1-6, with D perhaps TRBD1 (6 bases). The CDR3 contains 12 residues. V was cut by 7 bases and J by 13 bases, with 14 bases left in between. Here the CDR3 DNA reads TGTGCCAGCACTCTTGGGAGGGGGCCCCTCCACTTT. Translating it yields CASTLGRGPLHF.

This rearrangement joins TRBV5-1 to TRBJ2-2; the match to TRBD1 covers 8 bases. V lost 0 bases and J lost 1; bases outside the gene matches: 8. Germline CDR1 and CDR2: SGHRS and YFSETQ. The CDR3 length is 18 residues. CDR3 loop: CASSLGAGGGLNTGELFF. CDR3 DNA: TGCGCCAGCAGCTTGGGGGCAGGGGGCGGACTGAACACCGGGGAGCTGTTTTTT.

This chain links TRBV7-3 with TRBJ2-1; 7 nucleotides match TRBD2. The CDR3 length is 15 residues. Germline V gives CDR1 SGHTA, CDR2 FQGTGA. The V and J ends lost 5 bases and 2 bases, in that order; junction bases with no gene match: 6. CDR3 nucleotides: TGTGCCAGCAGCCAAGAGAGCGGGGCCTACAATGAGCAGTTCTTC. Its translation is CASSQESGAYNEQFF.

The genes are TRBV3-1 (or the pseudogene TRBV3-2) and TRBJ2-3; no reliable D call. The CDR3 loop spans 15 amino acids. Trimming cost V 4 bases and J 2 bases, with 13 bases left between them. Germline CDR1 reads LGHDT; CDR2 reads YNNKEL (reference sequence). The CDR3 DNA reads as TGTGCCAGCAGCCCTGCAGGCCCAAACACAGATACGCAGTATTTT. Its protein is CASSPAGPNTDTQYF.

The chain is built from TRBV25-1 and TRBJ2-1, with TRBD1 matching over 10 bases. The CDR3 totals 15 residues. Trimming cost V 4 bases and J 7 bases; bases outside gene matches: 7. Germline values: CDR1 MGHDK, CDR2 SYGVNS. The CDR3 nucleotides read TGTGCCAGCAGTGTATGGACAGGGGGTGGAAATGAGCAGTTCTTC. It translates to CASSVWTGGGNEQFF.

The V gene is TRBV6-6, the J gene TRBJ2-7, with a weak D call TRBD1 (5 bases). The CDR3 has 12 residues. V was cut by 4 bases and J by 4 bases, with 8 bases left in between. CDR1 and CDR2 (germline): MNHNY, SVGAGI (reference sequence). In nucleotides, the CDR3 is TGTGCCAGCAGTTCAGGGCGGTACGAGCAGTACTTC. Protein product: CASSSGRYEQYF.

This chain uses TRBV6-5 with TRBJ2-2, with TRBD2 as a possible D gene (6 bases). The CDR3 loop spans 14 amino acids. From germline, CDR1 is MNHEY and CDR2 SVGAGI. Trimming left V 9 bases short and J 2 bases short, with 13 bases between. The CDR3 is CASNLGTNTGELFF. DNA of the CDR3: TGTGCCAGTAACCTTGGGACTAACACCGGGGAGCTGTTTTTT.